This TCR beta chain derives from a study of T cells in Graves' hyperthyroidism and ophthalmopathy. The CDR3 spans 15 residues. Germline loops: CDR1 SGDLS, CDR2 YYNGEE. Trimming pared 0 bases from V and 2 bases from J, leaving 12 bases between. Many counts were recorded for this clonotype. RNA transcripts gave rise to amplified TCR beta CDR3 regions. The HTBI primer set served for first-round RT-PCR of the TCR CDR3. TCRdb fed the multiplex PCR reads into MiXCR, producing one record per CDR3 protein. The table shows about 300,000 distinct CDR3 sequences, with roughly a fifth occurring only once. The origin of this receptor is a man aged 50-60 years with Graves' ophthalmopathy. V and J are TRBV9 and TRBJ2-7; D may match TRBD1 or TRBD2 (5 bases each). Material for sequencing was blood. Here the CDR3 reads CASSVAGGTAYEQYF. The DNA for the CDR3 is TGTGCCAGCAGCGTAGCTGGGGGTACAGCCTACGAGCAGTACTTC.